The T cell receptor beta chain described here comes from a study of cytomegalovirus exposure and HLA in healthy donors. Whole-study findings and limits: Altogether, about 160 TCR beta chains were recorded as cytomegalovirus-associated. Most observed TCR sequences were rare, whereas some public TCRs were detected in many donors.

Trimming took 6 bases from V and 4 from J; bases not matched to a gene: 7. Looked up from germline, CDR1 is KGHSH and CDR2 is LQKENI. CDR3 length: 14 residues. This clone was seen just once. What it recognizes is unknown. The PCR was carried out with 60 Vbeta primers and 13 Jbeta primers. TCRdb's copy holds only in-frame clones and misses some; the assay was immunoSEQ multiplex PCR. In the table there are more than 90,000 clones, over 60% of which are singletons. The sequence was obtained from a boy younger than 18 in good health and CMV-seropositive. The rearrangement links TRBV18 to TRBJ1-1, with 8 positions matching TRBD1. The sample consisted of PBMCs. CDR3 in DNA: TGTGCCAGCTCGCTACGGACAGGGATCACTGAAGCTTTCTTT. This codes for CASSLRTGITEAFF.